These 5 T cell receptor beta chains originate from one sample sequenced in a study of T cells in Graves' hyperthyroidism and ophthalmopathy. RNA transcripts gave rise to amplified TCR beta CDR3 regions. With the HTBI primer set, the TCR CDR3 went through a first round of RT-PCR. TCRdb reprocessed the multiplex PCR reads with MiXCR, giving one entry per CDR3 protein. The sample consists of approximately 600,000 distinct CDR3 sequences, around 15% of them appearing once. The sequencing sample was made of blood. These receptor sequences come from a woman aged 25 to 39 with Graves' hyperthyroidism.

Details on this clonotype: A junction end diverges from the germline sequence, so it may reflect a read error. The CDR3 nucleotides read TGTGCCTGCAGCTTCTCTGGAGGGAGCGGATACAATGAGCAGTTCTTC. Its translation is CACSFSGGSGYNEQFF. V and J are TRBV7-2 and TRBJ2-1, with a tentative D call TRBD2 (6 bases). The CDR3 is made up of 16 amino acids. Germline V gives CDR1 SGHTA, CDR2 FQGNSA. The variable domain in full, completed from reference TRBV7-2 and TRBJ2-1, reads GAGVSQSPSNKVTEKGKDVELRCDPISGHTALYWYRQSLGQGLEFLIYFQGNSAPDKSGLPSDRFSAERTGGSVSTLTIQRTQQEDSAVYLCACSFSGGSGYNEQFFGPGTRLTVL.

This clonotype was counted at least ten times. This chain uses TRBV3-1 with TRBJ1-2; the D is unclear. CDR1 and CDR2 from the germline V gene are LGHDT and YNNKEL (reference sequence). Deletions cut 3 bases from V and 8 bases from J, with 13 bases between. This CDR3 has 13 amino acids. In DNA form, the CDR3 reads TGTGCCAGCAGCCACCCGGCGGCGGGAGGCTACACCTTC. It codes for CASSHPAAGGYTF.

A few counts support this clonotype. The rearrangement links TRBV2 to TRBJ2-3; TRBD2 matches at 13 bases. The V gene's germline CDR1 is SNHLY and CDR2 FYNNEI. CDR3 length: 14 residues. V dropped 10 bases and J dropped 3; count of bases not matched to a gene: 4. The CDR3 DNA follows: TGTGCCATCGTGGGACTAGCGGGAACAGATACGCAGTATTTT. Protein sequence: CAIVGLAGTDTQYF.

This clonotype has a count of ten or more. The chain carries TRBV5-4 and TRBJ1-1; D is unclear. Trimming removed 2 bases at V and 0 bases at J, with 8 bases between. Germline values: CDR1 SGHNT, CDR2 YYREEE (reference sequence). This CDR3 is built from 14 residues. The CDR3 here is CASSFDRLNTEAFF. Written as DNA, the CDR3 is TGTGCCAGCAGCTTCGACCGGTTGAACACTGAAGCTTTCTTT.

The genes are TRBV5-1 and TRBJ2-7, with 8 bases identical to TRBD1. This CDR3 contains 14 residues. CDR1 is SGHRS and CDR2 is YFSETQ in the germline V gene. V trimming: 1 base; J trimming: 5 bases; junction bases outside the gene matches: 5. The CDR3 bases are TGCGCCAGCAGCTTGTATACAGGGGGTAACGAGCAGTACTTC. Protein: CASSLYTGGNEQYF.